This T cell receptor (beta chain) was observed in a study of blood T cell repertoires in COVID-19. This CDR3 has 17 amino acids. J gave up 1 base and V 4 bases, and 12 bases lay outside the gene matches. The germline V gene has CDR1 SGHRS and CDR2 YFSETQ. Only in-frame clones appear in the TCRdb table, and some are missing; sequencing was by immunoSEQ multiplex PCR. The repertoire holds approximately 140,000 clones, with approximately 83% as singletons. There are a few counts of this clone. The rearrangement links TRBV5-1 to TRBJ2-3; 7 bases align to TRBD2. Sequenced input: peripheral blood. This sequence originates from a man aged 70 or older with acute or convalescent COVID-19. This chain's CDR3 is CASSPGLERDGTDTQYF. The CDR3 bases are TGCGCCAGCAGCCCGGGACTCGAGCGGGACGGCACAGATACGCAGTATTTT.